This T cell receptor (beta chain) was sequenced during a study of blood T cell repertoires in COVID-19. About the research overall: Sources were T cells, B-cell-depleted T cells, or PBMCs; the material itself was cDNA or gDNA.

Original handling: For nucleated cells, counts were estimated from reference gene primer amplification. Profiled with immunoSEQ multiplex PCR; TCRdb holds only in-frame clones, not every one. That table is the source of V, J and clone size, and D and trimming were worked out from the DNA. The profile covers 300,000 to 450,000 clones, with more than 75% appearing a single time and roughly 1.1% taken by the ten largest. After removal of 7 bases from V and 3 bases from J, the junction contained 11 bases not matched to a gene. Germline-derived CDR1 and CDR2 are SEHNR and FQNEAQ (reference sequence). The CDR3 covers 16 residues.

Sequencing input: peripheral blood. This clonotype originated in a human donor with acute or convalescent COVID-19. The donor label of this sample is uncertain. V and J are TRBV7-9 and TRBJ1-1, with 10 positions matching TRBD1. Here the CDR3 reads CASNDRGQGKYTEAFF. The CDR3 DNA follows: TGTGCCAGCAACGACAGGGGGCAAGGGAAGTACACTGAAGCTTTCTTT.